Shown below are 30 T cell receptor beta chains from a single sample sequenced in a study of blood T cells in healthy people across ages. A J-beta primer mix and a sample-barcoded 5' primer were used in a second PCR of about 7 to 12 cycles. TCRdb analysed the 5' RACE reads with MiXCR anew, one entry per CDR3 protein. The sample lists about 1.8 million distinct CDR3 sequences, around 50% occurring once. Sequences were obtained from blood. Receptors originate from a middle-aged woman in good health.

The table lists this clonotype with a few counts. The chain carries TRBV20-1 and TRBJ2-7; a weak D match, TRBD2 (5 bases). V was shortened by 3 bases and J by 0 bases, with 12 bases between the two germline ends. Germline V gene lookup returns CDR1 DFQATT and CDR2 SNEGSKA (reference sequence). The CDR3 totals 14 residues. CDR3 region: CSASLGGGSYEQYF. As DNA, the CDR3 is TGCAGTGCTAGTCTAGGCGGAGGCTCCTACGAGCAGTACTTC.

Only a few counts were recorded for this clonotype. V gene TRBV5-6 combines with J gene TRBJ2-5, with 8 nucleotides matching TRBD2. The CDR3 extends over 16 amino acids. Germline CDR1 and CDR2: SGHDT and YYEEEE. V was clipped by 2 bases and J by 5 bases; unmatched bases: 11. The CDR3 DNA reads TGTGCCAGCAGCTTAGCAAGCGGGGGTAGCGATGAGACCCAGTACTTC. It specifies CASSLASGGSDETQYF. The full variable domain, with the rest looked up from reference TRBV5-6 and TRBJ2-5, is DAGVTQSPTHLIKTRGQQVTLRCSPKSGHDTVSWYQQALGQGPQFIFQYYEEEERQRGNFPDRFSGHQFPNYSSELNVNALLLGDSALYLCASSLASGGSDETQYFGPGTRLLVL.

The chain carries TRBV20-1 and TRBJ2-1; 7 nucleotides agree with TRBD2. The DNA end favors TRBJ2-7, so the J call may be wrong. In germline, CDR1 is DFQATT, CDR2 SNEGSKA (reference sequence). This CDR3 is 12 amino acids long. DNA of the CDR3: TGCAGTGCCGACGGGGGGACCAATGAGCAGTACTTC. Translated: CSADGGTNEQYF.

This clonotype was seen a handful of times. The rearrangement joins TRBV7-2 to TRBJ1-2, with D unresolved. The CDR3 loop spans 13 amino acids. Germline CDR1 SGHTA, CDR2 FQGNSA. Trimming removed 5 bases from V and 7 bases from J, with 14 bases in between. CDR3 in DNA: TGTGCCAGCAGCCTGGCATTGGGGTCTGGCTACACCTTC. As protein: CASSLALGSGYTF.

The sample holds one count of this clonotype. At one boundary the junction diverges from the germline segment, which might be a read error. The chain couples TRBV9 to TRBJ2-1; 10 nucleotides align to TRBD2. The germline V gene encodes CDR1 SGDLS and CDR2 YYNGEE. This CDR3 spans 15 amino acids. CDR3 in amino acids: CDSSVASGGANEQFF. The DNA of the CDR3 is TGTGACAGCAGCGTAGCCAGCGGGGGGGCAAATGAGCAGTTCTTC. Using reference TRBV9 and TRBJ2-1 for the parts outside the CDR3, the full variable domain is DSGVTQTPKHLITATGQRVTLRCSPRSGDLSVYWYQQSLDQGLQFLIQYYNGEERAKGNILERFSAQQFPDLHSELNLSSLELGDSALYFCDSSVASGGANEQFFGPGTRLTVL.

The chain combines TRBV5-1 with TRBJ1-1; unclear D gene. The CDR3 is 11 residues long. Trimming removed 5 bases from V and 7 bases from J, with 9 bases in between. Germline-derived CDR1 and CDR2 are SGHRS and YFSETQ. In nucleotides, the CDR3 is TGCGCCAGCAGGATGGGGTTTGAAGCTTTCTTT. Amino acid sequence: CASRMGFEAFF.

The chain recombines TRBV4-3 with TRBJ2-3; the D gene is possibly TRBD1 (6 bases). Germline V gene sequence: CDR1 LGHNA, CDR2 YSLEER. There are 18 residues in the CDR3. V was pared by 1 base and J by 2 bases, with 19 bases between. The CDR3 nucleotides are TGCGCCAGCAGCCAAGGGGCCCAAACAGGGCCCTTCACAGATACGCAGTATTTT. Residues: CASSQGAQTGPFTDTQYF.

The chain is built from TRBV7-2 and TRBJ2-5, with D tentatively TRBD2 (6 bases). The V end was cut by 6 bases, the J end by 1 base, with 12 bases between. The CDR3 covers 14 residues. CDR1 and CDR2 from the germline V gene are SGHTA and FQGNSA. The CDR3 sequence: CASREGLVQETQYF. In DNA, the CDR3 is TGTGCCAGCAGGGAGGGGCTAGTCCAAGAGACCCAGTACTTC.

As DNA, the CDR3 is TGTGCCAGCAGGAGCGGGGTCGTAGTGGATACGCAGTATTTT. This sequence encodes CASRSGVVVDTQYF. This sequence joins TRBV12-3 or TRBV12-4 and TRBJ2-3, with 7 positions matching TRBD2. Trimming took 6 bases from V and 6 from J; bases not matched to a gene: 9. CDR3 length equals 14 residues.

The V and J genes are TRBV9 and TRBJ2-3, with TRBD1 matching over 9 bases. CDR3 size: 16 residues. V dropped 3 bases and J dropped 2; count of bases not matched to a gene: 7. The germline V gene encodes CDR1 SGDLS and CDR2 YYNGEE. CDR3 sequence reads: CASSGMGQGYTDTQYF. The DNA for the CDR3 is TGTGCCAGCAGCGGGATGGGACAGGGATACACAGATACGCAGTATTTT.

This clonotype was counted a few times. V and J are TRBV7-3 and TRBJ2-3; 9 nucleotides align to TRBD2. The germline V gene has CDR1 SGHTA and CDR2 FQGTGA. The CDR3 contains 17 residues. The V gene end was trimmed by 2 bases and the J gene end by 2 bases; junction bases not matched to a gene: 8. In nucleotides, the CDR3 is TGTGCCAGCAGCTTAGTAGGTAGCGGGGGCTACACAGATACGCAGTATTTT. It translates to CASSLVGSGGYTDTQYF.

The chain employs TRBV2 and TRBJ1-5; 9 nucleotides align to TRBD1. J lost 6 bases, V lost 6 bases, and 3 bases had no gene match. The CDR3 runs to 13 residues. Germline assignment: CDR1 SNHLY and CDR2 FYNNEI. The CDR3 here is CASRTGGVQPQHF. CDR3 bases: TGTGCCAGCAGAACAGGGGGCGTTCAGCCCCAGCATTTT.

J is TRBJ2-7 and V is TRBV5-1, with D perhaps given as TRBD1 or TRBD2 (5 bases each). The V and J ends lost 0 bases and 0 bases respectively, with 16 bases between them. The CDR3 contains 17 residues. Germline V gene sequence: CDR1 SGHRS, CDR2 YFSETQ. CDR3 amino acids: CASSLALVGASSYEQYF. DNA of the CDR3: TGCGCCAGCAGCTTGGCCTTGGTCGGGGCGAGCTCCTACGAGCAGTACTTC.

This clonotype came up many times. The chain uses TRBV29-1 and TRBJ2-5; a weak D match, TRBD2 (6 bases). The length of the CDR3 is 13 residues. CDR1 and CDR2 from the germline V gene are SQVTM and ANQGSEA. Trimming cost V 4 bases and J 9 bases, with 18 bases left between them. The CDR3 nucleotides are TGCAGCGTTGTGACGGACTACCATGAGGCCCAGTACTTC. This codes for CSVVTDYHEAQYF.

The chain has TRBV29-1 and TRBJ2-5; 7 nucleotides match TRBD1. The end of the DNA aligns better with TRBJ2-7, so the J call may be wrong. The CDR3 loop spans 13 amino acids. The germline V gene encodes CDR1 SQVTM and CDR2 ANQGSEA. Written as DNA, the CDR3 is TGCAGCGTTGAGGAAAGTACAGGGGACGAGCAGTACTTC. Encoded protein: CSVEESTGDEQYF.

This chain links TRBV5-1 with TRBJ2-7, with D possibly being TRBD2 (7 bases). The CDR3 is 17 residues long. V was clipped by 0 bases and J by 3 bases, with 19 bases between them. Per germline, CDR1 SGHRS and CDR2 YFSETQ. The CDR3 nucleotides read TGCGCCAGCAGCTTGGTACAGGGTGGGACTAACATCTACGAGCAGTACTTC. It translates to CASSLVQGGTNIYEQYF.

Only a few counts were recorded for this clonotype. This chain links TRBV5-1 with TRBJ2-7; TRBD1 is a possible D gene (6 bases). The CDR3 has 15 amino acids. Trimming left V 5 bases short and J 0 bases short, with 15 bases between. CDR1 is SGHRS and CDR2 is YFSETQ in the germline V gene. CDR3 sequence: CASRKSGVPSYEQYF. In nucleotides, the CDR3 is TGCGCCAGCAGGAAATCAGGGGTCCCCTCCTACGAGCAGTACTTC.

This sequence joins TRBV10-3 and TRBJ1-4; D remains ambiguous. This CDR3 has 15 residues. Germline-derived CDR1 and CDR2 are ENHRY and SYGVKD. The germline V and J ends were trimmed by 2 bases and 7 bases, with 14 bases remaining between them. CDR3 DNA: TGTGCCATCAGTGAGGGACGAATAGTAGGTGAAAAACTGTTTTTT. Its protein is CAISEGRIVGEKLFF.

The chain recombines TRBV29-1 with TRBJ1-2; TRBD1 agrees at 7 bases. The junction had 10 bases not matched to a gene; V was cut back by 0 bases and J by 0 bases. Germline loops: CDR1 SQVTM, CDR2 ANQGSEA. The CDR3 spans 17 residues. CDR3 region: CSVEEALQGRANYGYTF. In DNA form, the CDR3 reads TGCAGCGTTGAAGAAGCCTTACAGGGGCGAGCTAACTATGGCTACACCTTC.

V is TRBV20-1 and J is TRBJ2-7; D is unclear. Trimming shortened V by 5 bases and J by 5 bases, and 7 bases separated the two germline ends. Germline V gene lookup returns CDR1 DFQATT and CDR2 SNEGSKA (reference sequence). This CDR3 region has 10 residues. The CDR3 nucleotides read TGCAGTGCTTTAGCAGACGAGCAGTACTTC. Translation: CSALADEQYF.

This clonotype was counted between two and nine times. The chain carries TRBV9 and TRBJ1-1; D unclear. In germline, CDR1 is SGDLS, CDR2 YYNGEE. V was trimmed by 0 bases and J by 3 bases, leaving 6 bases between them. The CDR3 runs to 13 residues. The CDR3 region has the DNA TGTGCCAGCAGCGTAGGATCGGACACTGAAGCTTTCTTT. Protein product: CASSVGSDTEAFF.

The J gene is TRBJ1-2, the V gene TRBV9; D gene uncertain. CDR1 is SGDLS and CDR2 is YYNGEE in the germline V gene. The CDR3 covers 20 residues. V dropped 4 bases and J dropped 4 bases, with 32 bases sitting between them. CDR3 sequence reads: CASSPRLEEGAGRRTYGYTF. The CDR3 DNA follows: TGTGCCAGCAGCCCCCGTCTAGAAGAGGGTGCCGGGCGACGCACCTATGGCTACACCTTC.

The chain has TRBV27 and TRBJ2-7; 8 nucleotides align to TRBD1. This CDR3 spans 12 amino acids. The germline V gene has CDR1 MNHEY and CDR2 SMNVEV (reference sequence). V trimming: 10 bases; J trimming: 5 bases; junction bases outside the gene matches: 7. The CDR3 DNA reads TGTGCCACCATGCGACAGGGGCACGAGCAGTACTTC. It yields the protein CATMRQGHEQYF.

The chain combines TRBV4-3 with TRBJ2-7; possibly TRBD1 or TRBD2 for D (5 bases each). In germline, CDR1 is LGHNA, CDR2 YSLEER. This CDR3 spans 15 amino acids. V shed 4 bases and J shed 2 bases, with 15 bases lying between them. Here the CDR3 reads CASSLSGRGTYEQYF. The CDR3 region has the DNA TGCGCCAGCAGCCTGTCGGGACGGGGAACCTACGAGCAGTACTTC.

This clonotype has a handful of counts. The V and J genes are TRBV27 and TRBJ2-1; the match to TRBD1 covers 7 bases. The CDR3 has 13 residues. Germline CDR1 and CDR2: MNHEY and SMNVEV (reference sequence). The J segment lost 4 bases and the V segment lost 8 bases, leaving 5 bases of the junction unmatched. The CDR3 loop is CASFQGEYNEQFF. As DNA, the CDR3 is TGTGCCAGCTTTCAGGGGGAATACAATGAGCAGTTCTTC.

The V call is TRBV20-1, the J call TRBJ1-4; D not resolved. V dropped 6 bases and J dropped 3 bases, with 17 bases sitting between them. Looked up from germline, CDR1 is DFQATT and CDR2 is SNEGSKA (reference sequence). The CDR3 length is 15 residues. CDR3 DNA: TGCAGTGCCCCAAGCGAGGTTAAGGCTAATGAAAAACTGTTTTTT. Its protein product is CSAPSEVKANEKLFF.

This clonotype occurred a few times. This chain uses TRBV5-6 with TRBJ2-1; D is perhaps TRBD1 (6 bases). This CDR3 is 15 amino acids long. From germline, CDR1 is SGHDT and CDR2 YYEEEE. V gave up 0 bases and J gave up 6 bases, with 13 bases separating them. The CDR3, as DNA: TGTGCCAGCAGCTTGGTGGGGACAAGGATCAATGAGCAGTTCTTC. This codes for CASSLVGTRINEQFF. The whole variable domain, filled in from reference TRBV5-6 and TRBJ2-1, reads DAGVTQSPTHLIKTRGQQVTLRCSPKSGHDTVSWYQQALGQGPQFIFQYYEEEERQRGNFPDRFSGHQFPNYSSELNVNALLLGDSALYLCASSLVGTRINEQFFGPGTRLTVL.

This chain joins TRBV7-9 and TRBJ1-1; D is undetermined. V was pared by 5 bases and J by 3 bases, with 13 bases between. CDR1 is SEHNR and CDR2 is FQNEAQ in the germline V gene (reference sequence). The CDR3 is 14 residues long. CDR3 nucleotides: TGTGCCAGCAGCCGAGGATTATTGGACACTGAAGCTTTCTTT. Translating it yields CASSRGLLDTEAFF.

This clonotype appeared once. The chain uses TRBV4-1 and TRBJ2-1; D could derive from TRBD1 or TRBD2 (5 bases each). This CDR3 spans 16 amino acids. Germline values: CDR1 MGHRA, CDR2 YSYEKL. V was clipped by 1 base and J by 13 bases, with 23 bases between them. Here the CDR3 DNA reads TGCGCCAGCAGCCAAGGATTGGGGGAGTTAGCAGAGACCCAGTTCTTC. This encodes CASSQGLGELAETQFF.

The CDR3 is CASSLALAGGLNEQFF. CDR3 coding DNA: TGTGCCAGCAGCTTAGCCTTAGCGGGGGGACTCAATGAGCAGTTCTTC. The genes are TRBV11-3 and TRBJ2-1; 10 bases are a match to TRBD2. V was clipped by 1 base and J by 6 bases; unmatched bases: 6. The CDR3 has 16 amino acids. Germline V gene sequence: CDR1 SGHNT, CDR2 YENEEA.